This T cell receptor beta chain comes out of a study of shared clonotypes between healthy human individuals. Findings of the study overall: Compared with memory subsets, naive subsets generally had larger estimated richness. Only blood samples were collected, and tissue repertoires likely differ.

The length of the CDR3 is 13 residues. Trimming stripped 5 bases from V and 5 bases from J, with 13 bases between. Germline V gene sequence: CDR1 SGHAT, CDR2 FQNNGV. The protocol was immunoSEQ multiplex PCR, while the TCRdb copy is restricted to in-frame clones and leaves out a portion. Of about 2.1 million clones in the sample, roughly 91% were seen once. Worth noting for this clone: The target antigen is unknown.

Positively selected for CCR7, the CD45RO-negative cells used as naive CD8 cells excluded terminally differentiated effector memory CD45RA+ cells. The sequenced material came from naive CD8+ T cells from PBMCs. The V call is TRBV11-2, the J call TRBJ2-7; D gene uncertain. The TCR comes from a man younger than 35 in good health. Some clones in this sample may be carry-over from other donors' samples. The CDR3 DNA is TGTGCCAGCAGCCCCCACCCCAAGGACGAGCAGTACTTC. Translated, it gives CASSPHPKDEQYF.